One sample yielded the 3 T cell receptor beta chains listed below, sequenced in a study of shared clonotypes between healthy human individuals (TCRdb year 2020). Receptor amplification or capture employed the immunoSEQ multiplex PCR assay. The table comes from immuneACCESS by way of TCRdb, which keeps in-frame sequences with V and J called. Part of the clones is missing from these tables; in studies checked, under half for an unresolved V gene and the rest for unknown reasons. The sample records a few million clones, 85% to 95% of which are singletons. More than 0.35% of the sample is taken by the ten largest. The sample comprised naive CD4+ T cells from PBMCs. Interpreted using the paper, the cell subset or site label stands for: CD45RA+ positively selected. These receptors came from a young man in good health. Some clones in this sample may be carry-over from other donors' samples.

Details on this clone: This sample also contains other DNA sequences that code for the same CDR3. CDR3 sequence (DNA): TGTGCCAGTAGTATAGGACGGACCGGGGAGCTGTTTTTT. This sequence encodes CASSIGRTGELFF. The rearrangement joins TRBV19 to TRBJ2-2, with unresolved D. V was cut by 1 base and J by 5 bases, with 5 bases left in between. Germline values: CDR1 LNHDA, CDR2 SQIVND (reference sequence). The CDR3 is made up of 13 amino acids.

This clone was counted a single time. The rearrangement links TRBV5-6 to TRBJ1-2; 7 bases fit TRBD1. Unmatched junction bases numbered 5, after V lost 2 bases and J lost 4 bases. CDR3 size: 14 residues. Per the germline V gene, CDR1 is SGHDT and CDR2 is YYEEEE. For the CDR3, the DNA is TGTGCCAGCAGCTTTAGGACAGGCTCCTATGGCTACACCTTC. This encodes CASSFRTGSYGYTF.

This chain links TRBV27 with TRBJ2-2; 8 nucleotides line up with TRBD2. V lost 2 bases to trimming and J lost 0 bases; unmatched junction nucleotides: 14. The CDR3 spans 20 residues. The germline V gene has CDR1 MNHEY and CDR2 SMNVEV (reference sequence). DNA for the CDR3: TGTGCCAGCAGTTTAAGACATCTCATCGGGGGACTAGCGAACACCGGGGAGCTGTTTTTT. Residues: CASSLRHLIGGLANTGELFF.